This T cell receptor beta chain is drawn from a study of blood T cell repertoires in COVID-19. Assay: immunoSEQ multiplex PCR; the TCRdb copy retains only in-frame clones and omits some. The sample records more than 95,000 clones, roughly 74% being singletons. The specimen sequenced was peripheral blood. The TCR sequence derives from a man older than 75 with COVID-19, enrolled during active disease.

The CDR3 nucleotides are TGTGCCAGCAGCCCCCCAGTTGGGGGGTACACAGATACGCAGTATTTT. Protein sequence: CASSPPVGGYTDTQYF. The J gene is TRBJ2-3, the V gene TRBV6-2 or TRBV6-3; D is perhaps TRBD2 (6 bases). V lost 6 bases and J lost 2, with 18 bases in between. Germline CDR1 is MNHEY and CDR2 is SVGEGT. This CDR3 comprises 16 residues.